These 28 T cell receptor beta chains were all obtained from the same sample, sequenced in a study of post-analysis software for immune sequencing data. These TCRs are of unknown antigen specificity. Unique molecular identifiers featured in each of the TCR beta cDNA libraries. TCRdb re-called the PCR reads with MiXCR, one entry per CDR3 protein. The table has about 620,000 distinct CDR3 sequences, around 47% seen once. Study-wide results and limits: With TRBV5-6, TRBV5-1 and TRBV20-1 included, about 5 TRBV segments were more frequent in patients than in controls.

The sample taken for sequencing was blood. Receptors were obtained from a girl aged 10 to 17 with multiple sclerosis.

This clonotype was observed a single time. The V gene is TRBV7-8, the J gene TRBJ2-4, with D possibly matching TRBD2 (6 bases). The last part of the DNA fits TRBJ2-7 better; the J call may be wrong. The CDR3 runs to 18 residues. The germline V gene has CDR1 SGHVS and CDR2 FQNEAQ. The chain's CDR3 is CASSLQGGGGLDAYEQYF. The CDR3, as DNA: TGTGCCAGCAGCTTGCAGGGAGGAGGCGGACTTGACGCATACGAGCAGTACTTC.

The chain recombines TRBV5-5 with TRBJ1-6, with D possibly being TRBD1 (6 bases). This CDR3 has 17 amino acids. V was shortened by 0 bases and J by 7 bases, with 17 bases between the two germline ends. The germline CDR1 and CDR2 sequences are SGHKS and YYEKEE (reference sequence). In DNA form, the CDR3 reads TGTGCCAGCAGCTTGGTTCACTTTACAGGGCGAAATTCACCCCTCCACTTT. Its translation: CASSLVHFTGRNSPLHF.

This clonotype was seen more than once but under ten times. The chain uses TRBV5-1 and TRBJ2-1; D is unresolved. Germline V lookup: CDR1 SGHRS, CDR2 YFSETQ. The CDR3 loop spans 14 amino acids. V was trimmed by 0 bases and J by 3 bases, leaving 7 bases between them. CDR3 DNA sequence: TGCGCCAGCAGCTTGGTTCGAGACTACAATGAGCAGTTCTTC. Its protein is CASSLVRDYNEQFF.

The chain joins TRBV5-5 to TRBJ1-6; D perhaps matches TRBD1 (5 bases). Per germline, CDR1 SGHKS and CDR2 YYEKEE (reference sequence). The CDR3 sequence is 16 residues long. Between the trimmed V and J ends, which lost 0 bases and 7 bases, there was a span of 14 bases. The CDR3 DNA reads as TGTGCCAGCAGCTTGGGAACCGGGGCCTTGAATTCACCCCTCCACTTT. This codes for CASSLGTGALNSPLHF.

The chain couples TRBV12-3 or TRBV12-4 to TRBJ1-2; 7 bases map to TRBD1. V shed 6 bases, J shed 8 bases, and the junction held 9 bases outside the gene matches. This CDR3 region has 13 residues. CDR3 in amino acids: CASRSAQGQGYTF. The CDR3 DNA follows: TGTGCCAGCAGGTCAGCGCAGGGACAGGGCTACACCTTC.

V gene TRBV12-3 or TRBV12-4 combines with J gene TRBJ1-2; 12 positions match TRBD1. With 6 bases clipped from V and 7 bases from J, the junction kept 3 bases outside the gene matches. The CDR3 has 13 residues. The CDR3 loop reads CASRGTGGPGYTF. DNA of the CDR3: TGTGCCAGCAGGGGGACAGGGGGCCCTGGCTACACCTTC.

This sequence joins TRBV12-3 or TRBV12-4 and TRBJ1-2; D not certain. Trimming shortened V by 7 bases and J by 4 bases, and 13 bases separated the two germline ends. This CDR3 has 13 amino acids. The CDR3 DNA sequence: TGTGCCAGCATCTCAGCGGACTTCTATGGCTACACCTTC. It specifies CASISADFYGYTF.

The rearrangement joins TRBV29-1 to TRBJ2-1, with D perhaps TRBD1 (6 bases). The CDR3 spans 13 residues. With 7 bases removed from V and 3 bases from J, the gap between germline ends came to 13 bases. Germline CDR1 reads SQVTM; CDR2 reads ANQGSEA. CDR3 coding DNA: TGCAGCGGAGCTGAGGGGGTCTACAATGAGCAGTTCTTC. It translates to CSGAEGVYNEQFF.

The gene calls are TRBV7-2 and TRBJ2-7, with a possible D match to TRBD2 (7 bases). Germline assignment: CDR1 SGHTA and CDR2 FQGNSA. The length of the CDR3 is 15 residues. Trimming cost V 6 bases and J 4 bases, with 19 bases left between them. CDR3 amino acids: CASSQLVGGGYEQYF. In DNA, the CDR3 is TGTGCCAGCAGTCAGCTCGTGGGAGGGGGGTACGAGCAGTACTTC.

V and J are TRBV29-1 and TRBJ2-6; D might be TRBD1 or TRBD2, each matching 5 bases. The V end lost 5 bases, the J end lost 0 bases, and 11 bases lay between the germline ends. Germline V lookup: CDR1 SQVTM, CDR2 ANQGSEA. This CDR3 region has 15 residues. DNA of the CDR3: TGCAGCGTTAAAGGGACGAACTCTGGGGCCAACGTCCTGACTTTC. Its translation: CSVKGTNSGANVLTF. The entire variable domain, with the rest obtained from reference TRBV29-1 and TRBJ2-6, is as follows: SAVISQKPSRDICQRGTSLTIQCQVDSQVTMMFWYRQQPGQSLTLIATANQGSEATYESGFVIDKFPISRPNLTFSTLTVSNMSPEDSSIYLCSVKGTNSGANVLTFGAGSRLTVL.

The chain links TRBV5-1 to TRBJ2-3; TRBD2 matches 11 bases. The ends lost 1 base at V and 0 bases at J; junction bases unmatched: 10. Germline CDR1 and CDR2: SGHRS and YFSETQ. The CDR3 has 19 residues. In DNA, the CDR3 is TGCGCCAGCAGCTTGTTCCTCGGGACTAGCGGAACTAGCACAGATACGCAGTATTTT. Its protein product is CASSLFLGTSGTSTDTQYF.

The rearrangement joins TRBV10-3 to TRBJ2-7; a possible D gene is TRBD1 (5 bases). Germline-derived CDR1 and CDR2 are ENHRY and SYGVKD. The length of the CDR3 is 15 residues. V lost 4 bases to trimming and J lost 3 bases, with 16 bases between them. In DNA form, the CDR3 reads TGTGCCATCAGTGGCTCGCGGCAGGGCCACTACGAGCAGTACTTC. Translating gives CAISGSRQGHYEQYF.

The chain combines TRBV12-3 or TRBV12-4 with TRBJ1-2; D call uncertain. Between the trimmed V and J ends, which lost 4 bases and 3 bases, there was a span of 12 bases. The CDR3 is 14 residues long. The CDR3 nucleotides read TGTGCCAGCAGTTACTCGGACCGTCACTATGGCTACACCTTC. Translating it yields CASSYSDRHYGYTF.

In this sample, this clonotype turned up once. This chain links TRBV15 with TRBJ1-1; 12 nucleotides agree with TRBD1. The CDR3 runs 14 residues. Germline-derived CDR1 and CDR2 are LNHNV and YYDKDF (reference sequence). Trimming removed 4 bases from V and 5 bases from J; junction bases left unmatched: 2. This CDR3 is CATSTGQGATEAFF. The CDR3 DNA follows: TGTGCCACCAGCACGGGACAGGGGGCTACTGAAGCTTTCTTT.

This sequence joins TRBV29-1 and TRBJ2-1; D is perhaps TRBD2 (5 bases). CDR1 and CDR2 (germline): SQVTM, ANQGSEA. Trimming took 3 bases from V and 6 from J, leaving 9 bases between them. The CDR3 covers 12 residues. The CDR3 nucleotides read TGCAGCGTTGACATAACTAGCAATGAGCAGTTCTTC. Its translation is CSVDITSNEQFF.

This rearrangement joins TRBV28 to TRBJ2-3; TRBD1 matches 7 bases. The CDR3 length is 14 residues. Per the germline V gene, CDR1 is MDHEN and CDR2 is SYDVKM. J gave up 4 bases and V 5 bases, and 6 bases lay outside the gene matches. CDR3 DNA: TGTGCCAGCAGTCCGGGACAGCTCCCAGATACGCAGTATTTT. Translated: CASSPGQLPDTQYF.

The chain joins TRBV5-5 to TRBJ2-2; D not resolved. V lost 1 base to trimming and J lost 1 base, with 8 bases between them. The V gene's germline CDR1 is SGHKS and CDR2 YYEKEE (reference sequence). The CDR3 contains 15 residues. CDR3 sequence: CASSLKNMNTGELFF. In DNA form, the CDR3 reads TGTGCCAGCAGCTTGAAGAACATGAACACCGGGGAGCTGTTTTTT.

The chain recombines TRBV20-1 with TRBJ2-1; maybe TRBD2 (6 bases). Germline V CDR1 and CDR2: DFQATT, SNEGSKA (reference sequence). CDR3 length: 16 amino acids. V was pared by 3 bases and J by 8 bases, with 23 bases between. CDR3 nucleotide sequence: TGCAGTGCTAGCCCCCCGGGGACTCGCCCTGGGGATGAGCAGTTCTTC. This encodes CSASPPGTRPGDEQFF.

This clonotype was seen a handful of times. The V call is TRBV20-1, the J call TRBJ1-2, with TRBD1 identical over 7 bases. With 2 bases clipped from V and 7 bases from J, the junction kept 7 bases outside the gene matches. This CDR3 is 13 amino acids long. Germline values: CDR1 DFQATT, CDR2 SNEGSKA (reference sequence). CDR3 protein: CSARNHRGGGYTF. CDR3 in DNA: TGCAGTGCTAGAAACCACAGGGGTGGTGGCTACACCTTC.

This clonotype was detected only once. CDR3 sequence (DNA): TGTGCCAGCAGTCCCCAAGTGGAGGGAACCTATGGCTACACCTTC. As protein: CASSPQVEGTYGYTF. The chain joins TRBV12-3 or TRBV12-4 to TRBJ1-2; D not certain. This CDR3 spans 15 amino acids. The V end lost 5 bases, the J end lost 4 bases, and 17 bases lay between the germline ends.

This clonotype was seen just once. The rearrangement uses TRBV20-1 and TRBJ2-5, with D unclear. The J call is in doubt because the DNA end fits TRBJ2-7 better. Germline CDR1 reads DFQATT; CDR2 reads SNEGSKA (reference sequence). This CDR3 is built from 12 residues. The CDR3 coding sequence is TGCAGTGCTATTGACCTGGTTGGCGAGCAGTACTTC. It translates to CSAIDLVGEQYF.

The chain links TRBV27 to TRBJ1-2, with D possibly TRBD1 on 6 matching bases. Germline V gives CDR1 MNHEY, CDR2 SMNVEV (reference sequence). The CDR3 consists of 12 residues. The V end was cut by 2 bases, the J end by 9 bases, with 10 bases between. The CDR3 DNA reads as TGTGCCAGCAGTTTAGACAGGCGGAGCTACACCTTC. This sequence encodes CASSLDRRSYTF.

This clonotype was detected a few times. The V call is TRBV10-3, the J call TRBJ2-3, with 7 bases aligning to TRBD1. Germline CDR1 reads ENHRY; CDR2 reads SYGVKD. V dropped 9 bases and J dropped 2; count of bases not matched to a gene: 8. The CDR3 contains 14 residues. The CDR3: CAILSGTDTDTQYF. CDR3 in DNA: TGTGCCATACTGTCCGGGACAGACACAGATACGCAGTATTTT.

This clonotype was seen more than once but under ten times. This chain links TRBV12-3 or TRBV12-4 with TRBJ2-7; 8 nucleotides align to TRBD2. This CDR3 is 17 amino acids long. The trim removed 6 bases at V and 6 bases at J, leaving 19 bases unmatched. The CDR3, as DNA: TGTGCCAGCAGACCGACGTCATGGGGCGGGAGGTCAGGCGAGCAGTACTTC. Its protein is CASRPTSWGGRSGEQYF.

This clonotype was observed a few times. The chain joins TRBV5-5 to TRBJ2-1, with TRBD2 matching 10 bases. The CDR3 is 18 amino acids. The trim removed 5 bases at V and 6 bases at J, leaving 17 bases unmatched. Germline lookup yields CDR1 SGHKS and CDR2 YYEKEE (reference sequence). CDR3 region: CASRAGTSAPKRGNEQFF. In DNA form, the CDR3 reads TGTGCCAGCAGAGCCGGGACTAGCGCTCCCAAAAGGGGCAATGAGCAGTTCTTC.

This sequence joins TRBV13 and TRBJ2-5; 8 bases fit TRBD2. The DNA end is a closer match to TRBJ2-7, so the J assignment may be wrong. Looked up from germline, CDR1 is PRHDT and CDR2 is FYEKMQ (reference sequence). The CDR3 length is 16 residues. Written as DNA, the CDR3 is TGTGCCAGCAGCTTAGGTAGGCGGCTAGCGGGTTACGAGCAGTACTTC. It specifies CASSLGRRLAGYEQYF.

This clonotype turned up a few times. This CDR3 reads CASGLARETQYF. For the CDR3, the DNA is TGTGCCAGCGGACTAGCACGAGAGACCCAGTACTTC. J is TRBJ2-5 and V is TRBV6-5; 8 bases agree with TRBD2. There are 12 residues in the CDR3. In germline, CDR1 is MNHEY, CDR2 SVGAGI. Trimming removed 8 bases from V and 4 bases from J; junction bases left unmatched: 3.

This clonotype was observed a handful of times. V is TRBV6-6 and J is TRBJ1-5; D possibly corresponds to TRBD1 (6 bases). The CDR3 has 12 residues. Looked up from germline, CDR1 is MNHNY and CDR2 is SVGAGI (reference sequence). V lost 10 bases and J lost 2, with 9 bases in between. CDR3 in amino acids: CATAGGNQPQHF. In DNA form, the CDR3 reads TGTGCCACGGCAGGGGGCAATCAGCCCCAGCATTTT.